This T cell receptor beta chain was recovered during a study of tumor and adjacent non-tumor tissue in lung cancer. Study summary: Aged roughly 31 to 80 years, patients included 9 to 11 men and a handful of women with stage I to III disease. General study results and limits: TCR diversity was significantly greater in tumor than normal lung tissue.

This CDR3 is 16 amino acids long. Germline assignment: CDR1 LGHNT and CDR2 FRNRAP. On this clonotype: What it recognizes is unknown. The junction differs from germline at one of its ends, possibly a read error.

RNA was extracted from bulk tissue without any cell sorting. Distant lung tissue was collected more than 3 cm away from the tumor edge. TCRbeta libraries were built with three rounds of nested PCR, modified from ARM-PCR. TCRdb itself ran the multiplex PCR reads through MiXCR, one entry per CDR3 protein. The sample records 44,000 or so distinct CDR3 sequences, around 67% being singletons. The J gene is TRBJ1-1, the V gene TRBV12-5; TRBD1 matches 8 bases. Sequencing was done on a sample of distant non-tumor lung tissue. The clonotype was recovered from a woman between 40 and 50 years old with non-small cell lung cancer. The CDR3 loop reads CARGLYGQGRGFEAFF. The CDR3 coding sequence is TGTGCTAGAGGTTTGTACGGACAGGGACGGGGCTTTGAAGCTTTCTTT.